This is a list of T cell receptor beta chains from one sample in a study of vaccination and CD4 T cells after COVID-19. Each CDR3 protein gets one entry after TCRdb re-called the PCR reads with MiXCR. The data hold under 20,000 distinct CDR3 sequences, with approximately 44% observed a single time. For these receptors, no antigen is known. The starting material was CD4+ T cells from blood, cultured in vitro, obtained about 7 months after SARS-CoV-2 vaccination. The receptors derive from a human donor who had recovered from COVID-19. CDR3s include the opening cysteine and the closing phenylalanine or tryptophan. The D gene is left open where the match is weak. For some rows the clone size is stated as once, few or many, or as a class when expanded; others skip it.

D: NA
V: TRBV4-1
size: NA
J: TRBJ1-5
DNA: TGCGCCAGCAGCCAAGATGGCCGAAATCAGCCCCAGCATTTT
CDR3: CASSQDGRNQPQHF

D: TRBD2
V: TRBV12-3/TRBV12-4
size: NA
J: TRBJ2-1
DNA: TGTGCCAGCCGAATTCTAGCGGGGGACTACAATGAGCAGTTCTTC
CDR3: CASRILAGDYNEQFF

D: TRBD1
V: TRBV19
size: medium-sized
J: TRBJ1-2
DNA: TGTGCCAGTAGTAGGAGTCAGGGGGACTATGGCTACACCTTC
CDR3: CASSRSQGDYGYTF

D: NA
V: TRBV7-2
size: NA
J: TRBJ2-3
DNA: TGTGCCAGCAGCTTTTACGGACTTCGCACAGATACGCAGTATTTT
CDR3: CASSFYGLRTDTQYF

D: TRBD2
V: TRBV6-1
size: NA
J: TRBJ2-4
DNA: TGTGCCAGCAGTGAACTCCAGGGACTAGCCCCAATGCACATTCAGTACTTC
CDR3: CASSELQGLAPMHIQYF

D: NA
V: TRBV2
size: NA
J: TRBJ2-5
DNA: TGTGCCAGCAGTGAAATAACGGCCCAGGAGACCCAGTACTTC
CDR3: CASSEITAQETQYF

D: NA
V: TRBV21-1
size: NA
J: TRBJ2-2
DNA: TGTGCCAGCAGCAAATTTCGGGGACTACACACCGGGGAGCTGTTTTTT
CDR3: CASSKFRGLHTGELFF

D: NA
V: TRBV2
size: NA
J: TRBJ1-6
DNA: TGTGCCAGCAGTGATATGCCAAATTCACCCCTCCACTTT
CDR3: CASSDMPNSPLHF

D: NA
V: TRBV28
size: medium-sized
J: TRBJ1-2
DNA: TGTGCCAGCTTTCCATCCGGTCTTGATGGCTACACCTTC
CDR3: CASFPSGLDGYTF

D: NA
V: TRBV12-3/TRBV12-4
size: NA
J: TRBJ2-3
DNA: TGTGCCAGCACCCCACGGGGGTACGGTACGCAGTATTTT
CDR3: CASTPRGYGTQYF

D: NA
V: TRBV6-5
size: NA
J: TRBJ1-2
DNA: TGTGCCAGCAGTTACTGGGCCGCGGCTGGCTACACCTTC
CDR3: CASSYWAAAGYTF

D: TRBD2
V: TRBV15
size: medium-sized
J: TRBJ2-1
DNA: TGTGCCACCAGCAGAGATTTAGCGGGAGGTCAGTTCTTC
CDR3: CATSRDLAGGQFF

D: NA
V: TRBV6-1
size: NA
J: TRBJ2-7
DNA: TGTGCCAGCAGTGAAGCGAGTACGGGCTCCTACGAGCAGTACTTC
CDR3: CASSEASTGSYEQYF

D: TRBD2
V: TRBV7-8
size: NA
J: TRBJ2-1
DNA: TGTGCCAGCAGCTTAGGACTAGCGGACGGGGGCAATGAGCAGTTCTTC
CDR3: CASSLGLADGGNEQFF

D: NA
V: TRBV4-3
size: NA
J: TRBJ2-3
DNA: TGCGCCAGCAGCCGAGAACTAGCAGATACGCAGTATTTT
CDR3: CASSRELADTQYF

D: NA
V: TRBV20-1
size: NA
J: TRBJ1-3
DNA: TGCAGTGCTACCCTGGACGGTGGGAACACCATATATTTT
CDR3: CSATLDGGNTIYF

D: TRBD1
V: TRBV7-3
size: NA
J: TRBJ2-2
DNA: TGTGCCAGCAGCCTCGTCGGGACAGGGGGCACCGGGGAGCTGTTTTTT
CDR3: CASSLVGTGGTGELFF

D: TRBD2
V: TRBV7-2
size: NA
J: TRBJ2-7
DNA: TGTGCCAGCAGCCGTCTCGCTAGCGGGGATTACGGGCAGTACTTC
CDR3: CASSRLASGDYGQYF

D: TRBD2
V: TRBV10-3
size: NA
J: TRBJ2-7
DNA: TGTGCCATCCGTACTAGCGGGGACTACGAGCAGTACTTC
CDR3: CAIRTSGDYEQYF

D: TRBD1
V: TRBV20-1
size: few
J: TRBJ1-3
DNA: TGCAGTGCTGGAACGGACAGGGGCTCTGGAAACACCATATATTTT
CDR3: CSAGTDRGSGNTIYF

D: NA
V: TRBV21-1
size: few
J: TRBJ2-3
DNA: TGTGCCAGCGCCTTCCTGGATACGCAGTATTTT
CDR3: CASAFLDTQYF

D: NA
V: TRBV20-1
size: NA
J: TRBJ2-4
DNA: TGCAGTGTGGGGGGCCTGTTGGGCAAAAACATTCAGTACTTC
CDR3: CSVGGLLGKNIQYF

D: NA
V: TRBV19
size: few
J: TRBJ1-5
DNA: TGTGCCAGTATGCCCGACCATAGCAATCAGCCCCAGCATTTT
CDR3: CASMPDHSNQPQHF

D: NA
V: TRBV14
size: NA
J: TRBJ1-1
DNA: TGTGCCAGCAGCCATTATGTCTGGGACACTGAAGCTTTCTTT
CDR3: CASSHYVWDTEAFF

D: NA
V: TRBV7-8
size: few
J: TRBJ1-6
DNA: TGTGCCAGCAGCTTATACCGGTACCGGGGGAATAATTCACCCCTCCACTTT
CDR3: CASSLYRYRGNNSPLHF

D: TRBD1
V: TRBV6-1
size: few
J: TRBJ1-2
DNA: TGTGCCAGCAGTGTACAGGGGAACTATGGCTACACCTTC
CDR3: CASSVQGNYGYTF

D: TRBD1
V: TRBV12-3/TRBV12-4
size: NA
J: TRBJ2-7
DNA: TGTGCCAGCAGTTTAACAGGGGGTTTTGGCGAGCAGTACTTC
CDR3: CASSLTGGFGEQYF

D: NA
V: TRBV7-3
size: NA
J: TRBJ2-1
DNA: TGTGCCAGCAGCCTTGGGTACTCCTACAATGAGCAGTTCTTC
CDR3: CASSLGYSYNEQFF

D: NA
V: TRBV7-6
size: NA
J: TRBJ2-5
DNA: TGTGCCAGCAGCTTAGCTCCTAGCCCGTTGGGCGAGACCCAGTACTTC
CDR3: CASSLAPSPLGETQYF

D: NA
V: TRBV20-1
size: few
J: TRBJ2-5
DNA: TGCAGTGCTAGAGGGCGCGGTCCGGAGACCCAGTACTTC
CDR3: CSARGRGPETQYF

D: TRBD2
V: TRBV9
size: NA
J: TRBJ2-1
DNA: TGTGCCAGCAGCGCCCTAGCGGCCAATGAGCAGTTCTTC
CDR3: CASSALAANEQFF

D: NA
V: TRBV7-9
size: NA
J: TRBJ1-2
DNA: TGTGCCAGCAGCCCTCCTTTAGGGTTCTATGGCTACACCTTC
CDR3: CASSPPLGFYGYTF

D: NA
V: TRBV11-2
size: NA
J: TRBJ1-5
DNA: TGTGCCAGCAGCTTATGGGGCAGGGGTAGCAATCAGCCCCAGCATTTT
CDR3: CASSLWGRGSNQPQHF

D: NA
V: TRBV30
size: NA
J: TRBJ2-5
DNA: TGTGCCTGGAGTGTCGGACAGTTCGGGGAGACCCAGTACTTC
CDR3: CAWSVGQFGETQYF

D: NA
V: TRBV20-1
size: NA
J: TRBJ2-2
DNA: TGCAGTGGATATAGAGGGAACACCGGGGAGCTGTTTTTT
CDR3: CSGYRGNTGELFF

D: NA
V: TRBV20-1
size: NA
J: TRBJ2-1
DNA: TGCAGTGCTAATCAAGGCTCCTACAATGAGCAGTTCTTC
CDR3: CSANQGSYNEQFF

D: NA
V: TRBV10-3
size: NA
J: TRBJ2-1
DNA: TGTGCCATCAGTGAGGTACTGCTATACAATGAGCAGTTCTTC
CDR3: CAISEVLLYNEQFF